This record concerns one T cell receptor (beta chain) sequence. The antigen is unknown. The data belong to a study of cytomegalovirus exposure and HLA in healthy donors. The study ran its PCR with 60 Vbeta and 13 Jbeta primers. TCRdb keeps only in-frame clones here, not all; method: immunoSEQ multiplex PCR. The repertoire consists of fewer than 200,000 clones, with 75% to 80% occurring once and the leading ten covering 6.3%. The CDR3 is 13 amino acids. V dropped 5 bases and J dropped 7; count of bases not matched to a gene: 5. CDR1 is SEHNR, CDR2 FQNEAQ, per germline (reference sequence). Findings of the study overall: The authors considered a cluster of highly shared sequence variants likely to be a sequencing artifact. In vitro, three CMV-associated chains proved specific for CMV antigens. The listing of 150 to 200 TCR beta chains classed them as cytomegalovirus-associated. Association of approximately 18,000 TCR beta sequences with HLA alleles was found at 0.05 false discovery rate in a later analysis.

The gene calls are TRBV7-9 and TRBJ1-2; 9 bases map to TRBD1. The sequenced sample consisted of PBMCs. This TCR came from a man in his forties in good health and CMV-seropositive. The chain's CDR3 is CASSRRQGGGYTF. For the CDR3, the DNA is TGTGCCAGCAGCCGACGACAGGGGGGTGGCTACACCTTC.